Shown below are 15 T cell receptor beta chains from a single sample sequenced in a study of T-cell reconstitution after alpha-beta-depleted transplantation in children. Preparation of the TCRbeta library involved a method that used unique molecular identifiers. A single record per CDR3 protein comes from TCRdb applying MiXCR to the PCR reads. This table has 750,000 to 950,000 distinct CDR3 sequences, less than 20% appearing once. This sample comprised PBMCs, mostly from graft donor cells, obtained 360 days after TCRalphabeta/CD19-depleted stem cell transplant. These receptors came from a male patient between 5 and 17 years old who had a stem cell transplant for acute lymphoblastic leukemia, so the T cells may come from the graft donor.

The genes are TRBV29-1 and TRBJ2-2; D uncertain. Germline V lookup: CDR1 SQVTM, CDR2 ANQGSEA. The CDR3 contains 11 residues. The CDR3 region has the DNA TGCCCGGGTCCGAACACCGGGGAGCTGTTTTTT. Translated, it gives CPGPNTGELFF.

This clonotype has a handful of counts. The chain recombines TRBV15 with TRBJ2-7, with D uncertain. The length of the CDR3 is 12 residues. Between the trimmed V and J ends, which lost 5 bases and 4 bases, there was a span of 9 bases. CDR1 and CDR2 (germline): LNHNV, YYDKDF (reference sequence). Here the CDR3 reads CATSPGLYEQYF. CDR3 bases: TGTGCCACCAGCCCTGGGCTTTACGAGCAGTACTTC.

The V and J genes are TRBV5-1 and TRBJ2-5, with D tentatively TRBD1 (6 bases). Germline V gene data show CDR1 as SGHRS and CDR2 as YFSETQ. V shed 5 bases and J shed 0 bases, with 11 bases lying between them. This CDR3 has 14 residues. Written as DNA, the CDR3 is TGCGCCAGCAGTCGGGACACTTACCAAGAGACCCAGTACTTC. This translates into CASSRDTYQETQYF.

This clonotype showed up just a few times. V is TRBV12-2 and J is TRBJ1-5; the DNA was not used to check the table's D call, TRBD1. TRBV12-2 is a pseudogene. This CDR3 spans 18 amino acids. Written as DNA, the CDR3 is TGTGCAAGTCGCTTCCTCCTGACAGGGCGGAAAAGCAATCAGCCCCAGCATTTT. This translates into CASRFLLTGRKSNQPQHF.

The rearrangement links TRBV29-1 to TRBJ2-7; the match to TRBD1 covers 8 bases. The CDR3 has 14 amino acids. With 0 bases clipped from V and 1 base from J, the junction kept 2 bases outside the gene matches. CDR1 and CDR2 (germline): SQVTM, ANQGSEA. The CDR3 region is CSVEDGDRSYEQYF. The DNA of the CDR3 is TGCAGCGTTGAAGATGGGGACAGGTCCTACGAGCAGTACTTC.

The rearrangement uses TRBV7-9 and TRBJ2-5, with D tentatively TRBD2 (6 bases). The CDR3 contains 15 residues. CDR1 SEHNR and CDR2 FQNEAQ come from the germline V gene (reference sequence). The germline V and J ends were trimmed by 3 bases and 2 bases, with 13 bases remaining between them. This CDR3 is CASSLDPREQETQYF. CDR3 sequence (DNA): TGTGCCAGCAGCTTGGATCCACGGGAGCAAGAGACCCAGTACTTC.

V usage is TRBV5-1 and J usage is TRBJ2-2; D is uncertain. Trimming took off 4 bases at V and 6 bases at J, with 13 bases between the two ends. Germline V gene data show CDR1 as SGHRS and CDR2 as YFSETQ. The CDR3 is made up of 14 amino acids. This chain's CDR3 is CASSLDLPPGELFF. DNA of the CDR3: TGCGCCAGCAGCCTGGACCTCCCCCCCGGGGAGCTGTTTTTT.

This clonotype was detected only a few times. V is TRBV15 and J is TRBJ1-5; TRBD1 is a possible D gene (5 bases). The CDR3 extends over 13 amino acids. Germline values: CDR1 LNHNV, CDR2 YYDKDF (reference sequence). Trimming took off 2 bases at V and 4 bases at J, with 6 bases between the two ends. CDR3 in DNA: TGTGCCACCAGCAGACACAGGAATCAGCCCCAGCATTTT. Its translation: CATSRHRNQPQHF.

This chain connects TRBV3-1 to TRBJ2-7, with D perhaps TRBD2 (5 bases). The V gene lost 0 bases and the J gene lost 6 bases, with 15 bases spanning the gap. From germline, CDR1 is LGHDT and CDR2 YNNKEL (reference sequence). There are 15 residues in the CDR3. The CDR3 reads CASSQDTHGVSEQYF. CDR3 bases: TGTGCCAGCAGCCAAGATACGCACGGGGTCTCCGAGCAGTACTTC.

This clonotype was recorded a few times. The chain recombines TRBV9 with TRBJ2-5, with unresolved D. Germline V gene data show CDR1 as SGDLS and CDR2 as YYNGEE. V lost 4 bases to trimming and J lost 5 bases, with 18 bases between them. The length of the CDR3 is 15 residues. The CDR3 protein is CASSPVPLPGETQYF. The CDR3 DNA follows: TGTGCCAGCAGCCCCGTCCCCCTCCCGGGTGAGACCCAGTACTTC.

CDR3 nucleotides: TGTGCCAGCAGCCTGTACCCACCGAGGCTAGCGGGATTCTCCTACAATGAGCAGTTCTTC. It yields the protein CASSLYPPRLAGFSYNEQFF. The chain joins TRBV7-2 to TRBJ2-1; 9 bases are a match to TRBD2. There are 20 residues in the CDR3. Germline trimming cut 5 bases from V and 0 bases from J; bases unmatched to any gene: 17. Germline values: CDR1 SGHTA, CDR2 FQGNSA.

This clonotype was observed a few times. This sequence joins TRBV20-1 and TRBJ1-2; TRBD1 aligns across 7 bases. CDR3 length: 15 amino acids. The V gene's germline CDR1 is DFQATT and CDR2 SNEGSKA (reference sequence). V lost 1 base, J lost 0 bases, and 5 bases stayed unmatched. CDR3 sequence: CSARGRDSSNYGYTF. CDR3 sequence (DNA): TGCAGTGCTAGAGGGAGGGACAGTTCTAACTATGGCTACACCTTC.

J is TRBJ1-1 and V is TRBV7-9; 7 bases align to TRBD1. Germline trimming cut 3 bases from V and 2 bases from J; bases unmatched to any gene: 9. The CDR3 length is 16 residues. The germline V gene encodes CDR1 SEHNR and CDR2 FQNEAQ (reference sequence). CDR3 amino acids: CASSFRGGGSNTEAFF. The CDR3 DNA follows: TGTGCCAGCAGCTTTAGAGGGGGCGGATCCAACACTGAAGCTTTCTTT.

The rearrangement joins TRBV12-3 or TRBV12-4 to TRBJ1-5; D may be TRBD1 (6 bases). This CDR3 contains 13 residues. Trimming shortened V by 7 bases and J by 7 bases, and 14 bases separated the two germline ends. CDR3 sequence (DNA): TGTGCCAGCACCAGGGACATTCGGCAGCCCCAGCATTTT. Residues: CASTRDIRQPQHF.

This clonotype was counted between two and nine times. This sequence joins TRBV27 and TRBJ2-1, with 10 bases identical to TRBD2. Germline values: CDR1 MNHEY, CDR2 SMNVEV (reference sequence). Trimming took 2 bases from V and 6 from J; bases not matched to a gene: 7. The CDR3 is made up of 16 amino acids. For the CDR3, the DNA is TGTGCCAGCAGTTTAACAGCGGGAGGGCCGGGCAATGAGCAGTTCTTC. Its translation is CASSLTAGGPGNEQFF.